Shown below are 14 T cell receptor beta chains from a single sample sequenced in a study of cytomegalovirus exposure and HLA in healthy donors (dated by TCRdb to the late 2010s). The library was produced with the immunoSEQ multiplex PCR assay. In TCRdb, the immuneACCESS table is reduced to in-frame sequences with V and J assigned. These tables do not hold every clone; where another copy was compared, an unresolved V gene accounts for under half, and the others remain unexplained. The table for this sample lists 240,000 or so clones; roughly 86% of them were counted only once. 1% to 1.5% of the sample is taken by the ten largest. The sequenced material came from PBMCs. The receptors come from a woman aged 25-40 years in good health and CMV-seropositive.

The chain couples TRBV28 to TRBJ2-2; the D gene is possibly TRBD2 (5 bases). CDR1 and CDR2 from the germline V gene are MDHEN and SYDVKM. The CDR3 is made up of 16 amino acids. Trimming took off 4 bases at V and 1 base at J, with 13 bases between the two ends. The chain's CDR3 is CASSSPSRENTGELFF. For the CDR3, the DNA is TGTGCCAGCAGTTCCCCTTCCCGGGAGAACACCGGGGAGCTGTTTTTT. The variable domain in full, with the rest retrieved from reference TRBV28 and TRBJ2-2, is DVKVTQSSRYLVKRTGEKVFLECVQDMDHENMFWYRQDPGLGLRLIYFSYDVKMKEKGDIPEGYSVSREKKERFSLILESASTNQTSMYLCASSSPSRENTGELFFGEGSRLTVL.

This clone was seen more than once but under ten times. The V call is TRBV5-6, the J call TRBJ1-2, with D perhaps TRBD1 (6 bases). From germline, CDR1 is SGHDT and CDR2 YYEEEE. The length of the CDR3 is 13 residues. Between the trimmed V and J ends, which lost 4 bases and 4 bases, there was a span of 11 bases. The CDR3 here is CASSADSFYGYTF. CDR3 in DNA: TGTGCCAGCAGCGCGGACAGCTTCTATGGCTACACCTTC.

As to this clone: Other nucleotide sequences from this sample produce the same CDR3. The rearrangement links TRBV5-1 to TRBJ2-7; 9 bases agree with TRBD2. Germline loops: CDR1 SGHRS, CDR2 YFSETQ. Trimming removed 0 bases from V and 2 bases from J; junction bases left unmatched: 3. CDR3 size: 15 residues. The CDR3: CASSLVSGGTYEQYF. The CDR3 DNA reads as TGCGCCAGCAGCTTGGTTAGCGGGGGTACCTACGAGCAGTACTTC.

The V call is TRBV25-1, the J call TRBJ2-1, with 7 positions matching TRBD1. The CDR3 spans 18 residues. V lost 4 bases and J lost 6; bases outside the gene matches: 18. Germline CDR1 is MGHDK and CDR2 is SYGVNS. As DNA, the CDR3 is TGTGCCAGCAGTGGGGGACAGTACGGGACCTCCGTATTCAATGAGCAGTTCTTC. Translation: CASSGGQYGTSVFNEQFF.

The CDR3 DNA reads as TGTGCCAGAAGCCCAGTCTGCTCGTGGGGGCAGGCTAATGAAAAACTGTTTTTT. Amino acid sequence: CARSPVCSWGQANEKLFF. V usage is TRBV5-3 and J usage is TRBJ1-4; tentatively, D is TRBD1 (6 bases). TRBV5-3 counts as an open reading frame of uncertain function. The ends were cut back, 4 bases at V and 3 bases at J, with 22 bases in the middle. The CDR3 totals 18 residues.

This clone was observed a few times. The chain recombines TRBV29-1 with TRBJ2-3; 13 bases align to TRBD2. J was trimmed by 2 bases and V by 6 bases; bases with no gene match: 8. The CDR3 runs 16 residues. Germline CDR1 and CDR2: SQVTM and ANQGSEA. CDR3 DNA sequence: TGCAGCGTCACCGGTGGGACTAGCGGGAACACAGATACGCAGTATTTT. Translated: CSVTGGTSGNTDTQYF.

The chain is built from TRBV19 and TRBJ1-1; D is possibly TRBD1 (6 bases). Trimming took 3 bases from V and 6 from J, leaving 23 bases between them. Germline V lookup: CDR1 LNHDA, CDR2 SQIVND (reference sequence). The CDR3 has 17 residues. The chain's CDR3 is CASSMSPFRGGSAEAFF. The CDR3 DNA reads TGTGCCAGTAGTATGTCCCCTTTCAGGGGTGGATCTGCTGAAGCTTTCTTT.

Here the CDR3 reads CASEKITGGYEQFF. The CDR3 nucleotides are TGTGCCAGCGAAAAGATCACAGGGGGGTATGAGCAGTTCTTC. The chain couples TRBV6-1 to TRBJ2-1; 8 bases line up with TRBD1. V shed 8 bases and J 8 bases; nucleotides not matched to a gene: 11. CDR3 length: 14 amino acids. CDR1 is MNHNS, CDR2 SASEGT, per germline.

This chain joins TRBV5-1 and TRBJ2-2; tentative D call: TRBD1 (5 bases). Germline values: CDR1 SGHRS, CDR2 YFSETQ. V was trimmed by 0 bases and J by 4 bases, leaving 10 bases between them. This CDR3 spans 15 amino acids. In DNA form, the CDR3 reads TGCGCCAGCAGCTTGGCGGCAGGGCTCACCGGGGAGCTGTTTTTT. It encodes CASSLAAGLTGELFF.

The J gene is TRBJ1-1, the V gene TRBV7-8; 7 nucleotides agree with TRBD1. This CDR3 contains 15 residues. Germline loops: CDR1 SGHVS, CDR2 FQNEAQ. J lost 1 base, V lost 1 base, and 3 bases had no gene match. The CDR3, as DNA: TGTGCCAGCAGCTTAGGCTACAGGGGGAACACTGAAGCTTTCTTT. Residues: CASSLGYRGNTEAFF.

The chain has TRBV28 and TRBJ1-1, with 7 bases matching TRBD1. Germline V CDR1 and CDR2: MDHEN, SYDVKM. The V and J ends lost 6 bases and 3 bases, in that order; junction bases with no gene match: 7. The CDR3 spans 14 residues. The CDR3 sequence is CASSLDREDTEAFF. The CDR3 DNA is TGTGCCAGCAGCCTTGACAGGGAAGACACTGAAGCTTTCTTT. Full variable domain (remainder filled in from reference TRBV28 and TRBJ1-1): DVKVTQSSRYLVKRTGEKVFLECVQDMDHENMFWYRQDPGLGLRLIYFSYDVKMKEKGDIPEGYSVSREKKERFSLILESASTNQTSMYLCASSLDREDTEAFFGQGTRLTVV.

The chain employs TRBV28 and TRBJ1-2; D is possibly TRBD1 (5 bases). V lost 6 bases, J lost 3 bases, and 11 bases lay in between. Germline-derived CDR1 and CDR2 are MDHEN and SYDVKM. The length of the CDR3 is 13 residues. CDR3 sequence: CASRGGTDYGYTF. CDR3 DNA: TGTGCCAGCAGGGGGGGGACGGACTATGGCTACACCTTC.

The table lists this clone with a few counts. The chain recombines TRBV27 with TRBJ1-5; TRBD1 might be the D (6 bases). CDR3 length: 12 amino acids. The V and J ends lost 5 bases and 4 bases respectively, with 6 bases between them. In germline, CDR1 is MNHEY, CDR2 SMNVEV (reference sequence). The CDR3 region has the DNA TGTGCCAGCAGTCAGGGGAATCAGCCCCAGCATTTT. Protein sequence: CASSQGNQPQHF.

The chain carries TRBV11-3 and TRBJ2-4, with D possibly TRBD2 on 5 matching bases. V lost 2 bases and J 7 bases, leaving 12 bases between the germline ends. From germline, CDR1 is SGHNT and CDR2 YENEEA. CDR3 length: 14 amino acids. Here the CDR3 reads CASSLSGSRNIQYF. The CDR3 DNA reads TGTGCCAGCAGCTTATCGGGGTCTCGGAACATTCAGTACTTC.